Each of the 2 T cell receptor beta chains below was sequenced from the same sample in a study of OX40 agonist ivuxolimab in advanced cancers. TCRdb's table, derived via immunoSEQ multiplex PCR, lists solely in-frame clones and lacks some. This table has about 68,000 clones, roughly nine tenths appearing once. Specimen: CD4+ or CD8+ T cells sorted from blood, collected in a trial of the OX40 agonist ivuxolimab. The receptors shown here come from an adult with an advanced solid tumor such as melanoma, head and neck, liver or kidney cancer.

The chain links TRBV5-1 to TRBJ2-5; D may be TRBD2 (5 bases). The V end was cut by 0 bases, the J end by 1 base, with 16 bases between. Per the germline V gene, CDR1 is SGHRS and CDR2 is YFSETQ. The CDR3 is 17 residues long. The DNA of the CDR3 is TGCGCCAGCAGCTTGGGGAGGAAGGACCTCCGCCAAGAGACCCAGTACTTC. This gives the protein CASSLGRKDLRQETQYF. The whole variable domain, remainder taken from reference TRBV5-1 and TRBJ2-5, is KAGVTQTPRYLIKTRGQQVTLSCSPISGHRSVSWYQQTPGQGLQFLFEYFSETQRNKGNFPGRFSGRQFSNSRSEMNVSTLELGDSALYLCASSLGRKDLRQETQYFGPGTRLLVL.

The DNA of the CDR3 is TGTGCCAGCAGTGAAAGATCAAGGAACACTGAAGCTTTCTTT. Amino acid sequence: CASSERSRNTEAFF. The chain carries TRBV6-1 and TRBJ1-1; D unclear. This CDR3 region has 14 residues. Germline CDR1 and CDR2: MNHNS and SASEGT. Trimming removed 2 bases at V and 1 base at J, with 8 bases between.